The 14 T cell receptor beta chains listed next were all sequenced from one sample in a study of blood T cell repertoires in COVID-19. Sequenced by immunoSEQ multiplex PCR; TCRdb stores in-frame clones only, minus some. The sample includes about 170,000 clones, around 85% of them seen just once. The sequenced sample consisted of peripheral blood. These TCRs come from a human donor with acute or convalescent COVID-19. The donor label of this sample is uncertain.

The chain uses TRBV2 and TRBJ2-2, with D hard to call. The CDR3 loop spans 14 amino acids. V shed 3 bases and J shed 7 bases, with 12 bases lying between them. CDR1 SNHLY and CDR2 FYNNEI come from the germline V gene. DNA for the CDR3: TGTGCCAGCAGTGACTCTAGATTTTTCGGGGAGCTGTTTTTT. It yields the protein CASSDSRFFGELFF.

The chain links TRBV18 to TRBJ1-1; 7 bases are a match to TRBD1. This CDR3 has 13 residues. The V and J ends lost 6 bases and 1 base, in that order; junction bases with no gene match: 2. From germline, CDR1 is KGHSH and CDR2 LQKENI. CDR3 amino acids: CASSTGENTEAFF. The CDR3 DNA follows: TGTGCCAGCTCTACAGGGGAGAACACTGAAGCTTTCTTT. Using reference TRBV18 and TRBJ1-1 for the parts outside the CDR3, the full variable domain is NAGVMQNPRHLVRRRGQEARLRCSPMKGHSHVYWYRQLPEEGLKFMVYLQKENIIDESGMPKERFSAEFPKEGPSILRIQQVVRGDSAAYFCASSTGENTEAFFGQGTRLTVV.

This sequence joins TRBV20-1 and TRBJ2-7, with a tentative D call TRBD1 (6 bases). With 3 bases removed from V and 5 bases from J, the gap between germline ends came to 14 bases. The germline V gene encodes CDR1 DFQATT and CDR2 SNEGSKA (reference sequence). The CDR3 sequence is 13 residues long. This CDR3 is CSASRNRAHEQYF. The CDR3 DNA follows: TGCAGTGCTAGTCGAAACAGGGCGCACGAGCAGTACTTC.

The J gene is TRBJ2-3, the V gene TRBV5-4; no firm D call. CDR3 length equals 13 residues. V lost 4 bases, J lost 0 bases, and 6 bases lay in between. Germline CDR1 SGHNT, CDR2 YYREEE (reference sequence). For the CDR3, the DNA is TGTGCCAGCAGCACCGGTAGCACAGATACGCAGTATTTT. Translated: CASSTGSTDTQYF.

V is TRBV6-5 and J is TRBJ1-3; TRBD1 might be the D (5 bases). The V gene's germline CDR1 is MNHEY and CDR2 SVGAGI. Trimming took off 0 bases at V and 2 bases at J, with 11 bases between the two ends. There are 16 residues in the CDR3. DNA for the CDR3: TGTGCCAGCAGTTACTCCATTACAGGACCTGGAAACACCATATATTTT. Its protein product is CASSYSITGPGNTIYF.

The CDR3 loop reads CASSSGVNTEAFF. As DNA, the CDR3 is TGTGCCAGCAGCTCGGGGGTGAACACTGAAGCTTTCTTT. This chain links TRBV11-2 with TRBJ1-1; tentatively, D is TRBD1 (5 bases). This CDR3 is built from 13 residues. The V gene's germline CDR1 is SGHAT and CDR2 FQNNGV. The ends were cut back, 4 bases at V and 0 bases at J, with 6 bases in the middle.

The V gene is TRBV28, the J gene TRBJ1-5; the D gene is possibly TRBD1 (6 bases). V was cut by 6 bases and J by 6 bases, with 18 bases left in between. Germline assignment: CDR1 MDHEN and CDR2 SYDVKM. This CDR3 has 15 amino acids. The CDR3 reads CASRYRVTGPQPQHF. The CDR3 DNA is TGTGCCAGCAGATATAGGGTGACAGGTCCTCAGCCCCAGCATTTT.

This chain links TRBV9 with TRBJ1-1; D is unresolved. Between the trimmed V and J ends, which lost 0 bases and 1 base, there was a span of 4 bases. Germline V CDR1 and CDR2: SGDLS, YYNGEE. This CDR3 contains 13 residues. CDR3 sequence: CASSVVRNTEAFF. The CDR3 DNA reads TGTGCCAGCAGCGTAGTGAGGAACACTGAAGCTTTCTTT.

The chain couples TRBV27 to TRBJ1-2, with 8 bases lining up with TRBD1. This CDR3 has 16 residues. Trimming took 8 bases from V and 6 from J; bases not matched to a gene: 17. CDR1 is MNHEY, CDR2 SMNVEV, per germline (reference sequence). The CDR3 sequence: CASRPVGRGRSDGYTF. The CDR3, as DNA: TGTGCCAGCCGCCCGGTGGGCAGGGGGCGTTCCGATGGCTACACCTTC.

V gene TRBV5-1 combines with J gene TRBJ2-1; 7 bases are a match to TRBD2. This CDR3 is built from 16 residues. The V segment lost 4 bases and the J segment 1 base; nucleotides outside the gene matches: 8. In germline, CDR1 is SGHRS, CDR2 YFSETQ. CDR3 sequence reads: CASSRDNSGSYNEQFF. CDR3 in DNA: TGCGCCAGCAGCCGAGATAATAGCGGGTCCTACAATGAGCAGTTCTTC. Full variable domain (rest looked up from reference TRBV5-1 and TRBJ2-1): KAGVTQTPRYLIKTRGQQVTLSCSPISGHRSVSWYQQTPGQGLQFLFEYFSETQRNKGNFPGRFSGRQFSNSRSEMNVSTLELGDSALYLCASSRDNSGSYNEQFFGPGTRLTVL.

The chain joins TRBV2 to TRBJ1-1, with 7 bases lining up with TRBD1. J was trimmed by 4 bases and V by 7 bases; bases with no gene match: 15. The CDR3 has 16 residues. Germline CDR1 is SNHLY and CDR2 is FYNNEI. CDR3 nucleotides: TGTGCCAGCAAAGAAGGCCCGAGACAGGGCGCCACTGAAGCTTTCTTT. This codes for CASKEGPRQGATEAFF. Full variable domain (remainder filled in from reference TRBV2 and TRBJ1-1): EPEVTQTPSHQVTQMGQEVILRCVPISNHLYFYWYRQILGQKVEFLVSFYNNEISEKSEIFDDQFSVERPDGSNFTLKIRSTKLEDSAMYFCASKEGPRQGATEAFFGQGTRLTVV.

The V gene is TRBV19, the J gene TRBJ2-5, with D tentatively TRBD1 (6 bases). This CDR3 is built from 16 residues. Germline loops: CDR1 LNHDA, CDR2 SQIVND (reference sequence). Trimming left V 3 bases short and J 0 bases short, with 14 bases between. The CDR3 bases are TGTGCCAGTAGTATCTGGGGCAGGGGTTACCAAGAGACCCAGTACTTC. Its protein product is CASSIWGRGYQETQYF.

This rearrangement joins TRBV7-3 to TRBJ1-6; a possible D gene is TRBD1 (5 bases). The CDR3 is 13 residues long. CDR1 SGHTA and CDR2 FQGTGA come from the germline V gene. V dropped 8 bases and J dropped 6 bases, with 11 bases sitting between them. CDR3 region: CASARGGNSPLHF. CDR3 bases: TGTGCCAGCGCGCGGGGGGGTAATTCACCCCTCCACTTT.

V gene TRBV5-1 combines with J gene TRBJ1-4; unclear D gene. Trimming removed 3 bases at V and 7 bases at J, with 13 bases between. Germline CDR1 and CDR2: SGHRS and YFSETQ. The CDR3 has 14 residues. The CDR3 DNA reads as TGCGCCAGCAGCTCGGAGGGTTGGGGTGAAAAACTGTTTTTT. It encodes CASSSEGWGEKLFF. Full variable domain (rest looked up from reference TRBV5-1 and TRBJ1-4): KAGVTQTPRYLIKTRGQQVTLSCSPISGHRSVSWYQQTPGQGLQFLFEYFSETQRNKGNFPGRFSGRQFSNSRSEMNVSTLELGDSALYLCASSSEGWGEKLFFGSGTQLSVL.